This paragraph reports one TCR beta chain. Its antigen is currently unknown. 13 Jbeta primers and 60 Vbeta primers were used for the PCR. Generated by immunoSEQ multiplex PCR, the TCRdb table keeps only in-frame clones and is missing some. The sample consists of approximately 120,000 clones, over 60% of them appearing once. These data come from a study of cytomegalovirus exposure and HLA in healthy donors. Study-wide findings and caveats: According to reports, the classifier identified cytomegalovirus status with high specificity and sensitivity.

V was clipped by 3 bases and J by 8 bases, with 11 bases between them. Germline V gene data show CDR1 as GTSNPN and CDR2 as SVGIG (reference sequence). This CDR3 region has 12 residues. Sequences were obtained from PBMCs. The chain joins TRBV30 to TRBJ2-1; D call uncertain. This TCR was sampled from a man between 60 and 70 years old in good health and CMV-seropositive. CDR3 sequence: CAWSYLTDEQFF. Here the CDR3 DNA reads TGTGCCTGGAGCTATCTAACCGATGAGCAGTTCTTC.